This is a list of T cell receptor beta chains from one sample in a study of breast tumors, draining lymph nodes, adjacent tissues. Via MiXCR, TCRdb re-called the multiplex PCR reads, giving one row per CDR3 protein. This sample has 25,000 or so distinct CDR3 sequences, with around 25% found just once. Sample: breast tumor tissue. The receptors were sampled from a female donor with breast cancer. Some clones in this sample may be carry-over from other donors' samples. The CDR3 runs from the conserved cysteine through the conserved F or W. D genes are given only for firm matches. Expanded clones are given a class, and other clones once, few, many or no size at all.

TRBV6-5	.	.	TRBJ2-3	CASRITSDPDTQYF	TGTGCCAGCAGAATTACGTCCGATCCAGATACGCAGTATTTT
TRBV24-1	TRBD2	.	TRBJ2-7	CATSEPGTSGEQYF	TGTGCCACCAGTGAGCCCGGGACTAGCGGCGAGCAGTACTTC
TRBV7-2	.	many	TRBJ2-1	CASSPHPPEGGNEQFF	TGTGCCAGCAGTCCCCACCCACCCGAGGGGGGCAATGAGCAGTTCTTC
TRBV11-1	TRBD2	many	TRBJ2-1	CASRPSGGNEQFF	TGTGCCAGCAGGCCCAGCGGGGGCAATGAGCAGTTCTTC
TRBV11-3	.	many	TRBJ1-2	CASSLELGAGDYGYTF	TGTGCCAGCAGCTTAGAATTGGGGGCAGGGGACTATGGCTACACCTTC
TRBV20-1	TRBD2	.	TRBJ2-3	CSAGLAERVDTQYF	TGCAGTGCGGGACTAGCGGAGCGCGTGGATACGCAGTATTTT
TRBV11-2	.	many	TRBJ1-5	CASSLASNQPQHF	TGTGCCAGCAGCTTAGCGAGCAATCAGCCCCAGCATTTT
TRBV5-6	TRBD1	many	TRBJ2-5	CASSSQGAETQYF	TGTGCCAGCAGCTCCCAGGGGGCAGAGACCCAGTACTTC
TRBV18	TRBD1	.	TRBJ2-5	CASSPRDRGETQYF	TGTGCCAGCTCACCCCGGGACAGGGGGGAGACCCAGTACTTC
TRBV7-2	.	.	TRBJ1-4	CASSLVRGGGKLSF	TGTGCCAGCAGCTTAGTTCGGGGGGGTGGAAAACTGTCTTTT
TRBV20-1	TRBD2	many	TRBJ2-7	CSARDGELAGSPYEQYF	TGCAGTGCTAGAGATGGGGAACTAGCGGGATCCCCCTACGAGCAGTACTTC
TRBV5-8	.	hyperexpanded	TRBJ2-7	CASSLGSVSEQYF	TGTGCCAGCAGCTTGGGTAGCGTGTCCGAGCAGTACTTC
TRBV11-2	.	many	TRBJ2-3	CASSLDGQGFTDTQYF	TGTGCCAGCAGCTTAGATGGGCAGGGGTTCACAGATACGCAGTATTTT
TRBV15	.	many	TRBJ2-5	CATSRDTRRETQYF	TGTGCCACCAGCAGAGATACCAGAAGAGAGACCCAGTACTTC
TRBV20-1	.	many	TRBJ2-5	CSARTGQETQYF	TGCAGTGCTAGAACAGGGCAAGAGACCCAGTACTTC
TRBV6-1	.	.	TRBJ1-1	CASSDRGGDAFF	TGTGCCAGCAGTGACAGGGGCGGTGACGCTTTCTTT
TRBV20-1	TRBD1	many	TRBJ1-2	CSARDRDRVAYGYTF	TGCAGTGCTAGAGATCGGGACAGGGTGGCCTATGGCTACACCTTC
TRBV5-6	.	many	TRBJ1-3	CASSLGPSAGNTIYF	TGTGCCAGCAGCCTAGGACCCTCGGCCGGAAACACCATATATTTT
TRBV4-1	.	many	TRBJ2-1	CASSAWGKGGNEQFF	TGCGCCAGCAGCGCGTGGGGAAAAGGGGGAAATGAGCAGTTCTTC
TRBV7-6	.	many	TRBJ2-5	CASSSRREGEETQYF	TGTGCCAGCAGTTCCCGGAGGGAAGGGGAAGAGACCCAGTACTTC
TRBV5-1	TRBD2	many	TRBJ2-1	CASNLVAGGYNEQFF	TGCGCCAGCAACTTGGTAGCGGGAGGGTACAATGAGCAGTTCTTC
TRBV19	.	many	TRBJ2-5	CASSSPGETQYF	TGTGCCAGTAGTAGCCCGGGAGAGACCCAGTACTTC
TRBV20-1	TRBD2	many	TRBJ2-3	CSATRASGSGTDTQYF	TGCAGTGCTACACGAGCTAGCGGGAGCGGCACAGATACGCAGTATTTT
TRBV29-1	.	many	TRBJ2-1	CSANRDTSHEQFF	TGCAGCGCTAACCGGGACACTTCCCATGAGCAGTTCTTC
TRBV5-5	.	once	TRBJ2-3	CASGPAPSTDTQYF	TGTGCCAGCGGCCCGGCCCCTAGCACAGATACGCAGTATTTT
TRBV6-5	TRBD2	.	TRBJ2-5	CASSLEGGPREIQHF	TGTGCCAGCAGTTTGGAGGGAGGGCCTCGAGAGATCCAGCACTTC
TRBV30	.	.	TRBJ2-5	CAWSVSRLETQYF	TGTGCCTGGAGTGTGAGTCGGTTAGAGACCCAGTACTTC
TRBV7-9	TRBD1	many	TRBJ2-5	CASSLGSGGRETQYF	TGTGCCAGCAGCTTAGGTTCAGGGGGCAGGGAGACCCAGTACTTC
TRBV2	.	.	TRBJ2-3	CASRPTRSTDTQYF	TGTGCCAGCAGACCCACTAGGAGCACAGATACGCAGTATTTT
TRBV3-1	.	many	TRBJ1-5	CASSQGPGRADPPQHF	TGTGCCAGCAGCCAAGGACCGGGAAGGGCTGATCCGCCCCAGCATTTT
TRBV30	TRBD1	few	TRBJ1-1	CAWSDYTGGGTEAFF	TGTGCCTGGAGTGATTATACAGGGGGTGGCACTGAAGCTTTCTTT
TRBV5-1	TRBD2	many	TRBJ2-2	CASSLGPRTSGRVVTGELFF	TGCGCCAGCAGCTTGGGCCCGAGGACTAGCGGGAGGGTGGTGACCGGGGAGCTGTTTTTT
TRBV11-3	TRBD2	many	TRBJ2-1	CASSPGGYGGHNEQFF	TGTGCCAGCAGCCCGGGGGGGTACGGGGGGCACAATGAGCAGTTCTTC
TRBV7-9	.	many	TRBJ2-2	CASSSRDGANTGELFF	TGTGCCAGCAGCTCGCGGGACGGAGCGAACACCGGGGAGCTGTTTTTT
TRBV6-1	TRBD2	.	TRBJ2-3	CASSEPASGGSTDTQYF	TGTGCCAGCAGTGAGCCGGCTAGCGGGGGTAGCACAGATACGCAGTATTTT
TRBV4-1	TRBD2	many	TRBJ2-7	CASSQAPLLSIAGDTYEQYF	TGCGCCAGCAGCCAAGCCCCATTACTCTCTATAGCGGGAGATACCTACGAGCAGTACTTC
TRBV14	.	many	TRBJ2-5	CASSRNKGYLGTQYF	TGTGCCAGCAGCCGGAACAAGGGCTATTTGGGGACCCAGTACTTC
TRBV5-1	.	medium-sized	TRBJ1-6	CASSLVFSGSSSYNSPLHF	TGCGCCAGCAGCTTGGTGTTTTCAGGGTCATCTTCCTATAATTCACCCCTCCACTTT
TRBV7-6	TRBD2	many	TRBJ2-1	CASSRLAGAYNEQFF	TGTGCCAGCAGCCGACTAGCGGGAGCGTACAATGAGCAGTTCTTC
TRBV4-2	.	.	TRBJ2-7	CASSQGLTGLSSSYKQYF	TGTGCCAGCAGCCAAGGTCTAACTGGGCTAAGCAGCTCCTACAAGCAGTACTTC
TRBV6-5	.	many	TRBJ2-7	CASSYSTPGYEQYF	TGTGCCAGCAGTTACTCGACTCCGGGGTACGAGCAGTACTTC
TRBV14	.	large	TRBJ2-7	CASSQDRRDGGTYEQYF	TGTGCCAGCAGCCAAGATCGACGTGACGGCGGTACCTACGAGCAGTACTTC
TRBV6-1	.	many	TRBJ1-5	CASSEAVGGPLSNQPQHF	TGTGCCAGCAGTGAAGCTGTCGGCGGCCCCTTAAGCAATCAGCCCCAGCATTTT
TRBV20-1	.	many	TRBJ2-1	CSATHSYNEQFF	TGCAGTGCTACCCACTCCTACAATGAGCAGTTCTTC
TRBV5-8	.	many	TRBJ2-7	CASSSGQSSYEQYF	TGTGCCAGCAGTTCGGGACAAAGCTCCTACGAGCAGTACTTC
TRBV6-1	.	many	TRBJ2-3	CASSEAPQHTYQYF	TGTGCCAGCAGTGAAGCCCCCCAGCACACGTACCAGTATTTT
TRBV2	TRBD1	many	TRBJ2-1	CASRGDSNEQFF	TGTGCCAGCAGGGGGGACAGCAATGAGCAGTTCTTC
TRBV10-3	.	many	TRBJ2-3	CANKQGDADTQYF	TGTGCCAACAAACAGGGAGACGCAGATACGCAGTATTTT
TRBV7-2	.	many	TRBJ1-6	CASSLVQGASSPLHF	TGTGCCAGCAGCTTAGTGCAGGGCGCGAGTTCACCCCTCCACTTT
TRBV20-1	.	many	TRBJ2-6	CSASVGQISGANVLTF	TGCAGTGCTAGTGTGGGACAAATCTCTGGGGCCAACGTCCTGACTTTC
TRBV15	TRBD1	many	TRBJ2-7	CATSRGVLGQGNYEQYF	TGTGCCACCAGCAGAGGCGTCCTGGGACAGGGGAACTACGAGCAGTACTTC
TRBV27	TRBD1	.	TRBJ2-1	CASSLSGSGGNEQFF	TGTGCCAGCAGTTTATCGGGGTCAGGGGGTAATGAGCAGTTCTTC